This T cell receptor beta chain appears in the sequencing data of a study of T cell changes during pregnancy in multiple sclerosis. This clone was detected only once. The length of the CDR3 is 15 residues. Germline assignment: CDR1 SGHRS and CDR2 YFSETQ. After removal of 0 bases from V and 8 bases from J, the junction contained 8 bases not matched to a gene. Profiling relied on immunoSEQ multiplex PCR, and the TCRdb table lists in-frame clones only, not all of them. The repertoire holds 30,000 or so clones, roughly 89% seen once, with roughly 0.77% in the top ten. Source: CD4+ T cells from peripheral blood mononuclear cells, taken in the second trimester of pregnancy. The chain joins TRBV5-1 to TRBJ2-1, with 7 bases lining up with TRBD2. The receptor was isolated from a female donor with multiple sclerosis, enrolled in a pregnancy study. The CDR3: CASSLGAGVEDEQFF. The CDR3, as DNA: TGCGCCAGCAGCTTGGGTGCGGGGGTGGAGGATGAGCAGTTCTTC.